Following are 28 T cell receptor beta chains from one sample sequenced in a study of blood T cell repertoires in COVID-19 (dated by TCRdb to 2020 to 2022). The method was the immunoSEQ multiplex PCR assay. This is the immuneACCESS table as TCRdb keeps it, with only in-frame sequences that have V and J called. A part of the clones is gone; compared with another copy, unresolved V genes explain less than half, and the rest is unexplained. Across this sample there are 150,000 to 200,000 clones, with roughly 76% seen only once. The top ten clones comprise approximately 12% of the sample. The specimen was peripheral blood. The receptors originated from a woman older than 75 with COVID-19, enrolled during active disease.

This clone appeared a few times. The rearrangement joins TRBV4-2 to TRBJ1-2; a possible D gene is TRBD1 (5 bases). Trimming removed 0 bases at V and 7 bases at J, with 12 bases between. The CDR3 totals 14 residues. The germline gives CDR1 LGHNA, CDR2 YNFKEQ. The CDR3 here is CASSQENSQGGYTF. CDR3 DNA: TGTGCCAGCAGCCAAGAAAACAGCCAGGGTGGCTACACCTTC.

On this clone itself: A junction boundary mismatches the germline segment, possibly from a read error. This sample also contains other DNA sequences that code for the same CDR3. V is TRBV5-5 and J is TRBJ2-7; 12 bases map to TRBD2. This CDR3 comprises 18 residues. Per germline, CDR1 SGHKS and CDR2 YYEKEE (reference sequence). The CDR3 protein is CASSLTSGLAGRSNEQYF. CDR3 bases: TGTGCCAGCAGCTTAACATCAGGACTAGCGGGACGAAGTAACGAGCAGTACTTT.

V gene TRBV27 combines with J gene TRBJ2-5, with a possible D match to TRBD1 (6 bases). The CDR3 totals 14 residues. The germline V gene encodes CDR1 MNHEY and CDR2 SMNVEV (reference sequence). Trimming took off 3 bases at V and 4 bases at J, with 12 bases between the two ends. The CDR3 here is CASSFRGQVETQYF. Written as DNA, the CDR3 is TGTGCCAGCAGTTTCAGGGGCCAAGTAGAGACCCAGTACTTC.

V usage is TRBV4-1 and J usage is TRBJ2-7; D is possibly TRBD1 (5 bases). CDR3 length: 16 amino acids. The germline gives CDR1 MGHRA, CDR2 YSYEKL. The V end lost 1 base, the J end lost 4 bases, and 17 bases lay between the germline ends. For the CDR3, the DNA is TGCGCCAGCAGCCAAGGTTCGAGACAGTCCCTATACGAGCAGTACTTC. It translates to CASSQGSRQSLYEQYF.

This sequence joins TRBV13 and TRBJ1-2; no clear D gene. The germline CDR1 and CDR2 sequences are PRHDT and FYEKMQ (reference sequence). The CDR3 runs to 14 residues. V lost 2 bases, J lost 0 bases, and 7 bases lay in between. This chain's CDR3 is CASSLRRANYGYTF. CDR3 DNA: TGTGCCAGCAGCTTACGGCGGGCTAACTATGGCTACACCTTC.

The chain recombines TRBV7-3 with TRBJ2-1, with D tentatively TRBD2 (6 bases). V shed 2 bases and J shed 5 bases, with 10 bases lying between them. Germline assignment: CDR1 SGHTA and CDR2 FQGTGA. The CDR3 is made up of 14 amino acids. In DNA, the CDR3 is TGTGCCAGCAGCTTAGCGGGGATAAACAATGAGCAGTTCTTC. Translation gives CASSLAGINNEQFF.

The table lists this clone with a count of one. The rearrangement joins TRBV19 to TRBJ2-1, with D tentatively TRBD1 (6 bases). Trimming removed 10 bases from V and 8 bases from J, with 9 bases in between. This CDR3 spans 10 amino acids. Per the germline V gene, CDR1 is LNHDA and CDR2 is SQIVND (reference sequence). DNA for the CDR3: TGTGCCACAGGGGAATATGAGCAGTTCTTC. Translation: CATGEYEQFF.

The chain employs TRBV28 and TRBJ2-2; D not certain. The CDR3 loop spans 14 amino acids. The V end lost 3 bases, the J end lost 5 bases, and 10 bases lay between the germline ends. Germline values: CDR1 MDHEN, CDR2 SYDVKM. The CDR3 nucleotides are TGTGCCAGCAGTTTTTTTTCACGGACCGGGGAGCTGTTTTTT. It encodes CASSFFSRTGELFF.

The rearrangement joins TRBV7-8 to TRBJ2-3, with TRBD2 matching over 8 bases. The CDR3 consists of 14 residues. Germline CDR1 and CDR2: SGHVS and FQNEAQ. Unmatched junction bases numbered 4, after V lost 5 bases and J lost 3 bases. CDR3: CASSPGLATDTQYF. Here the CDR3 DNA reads TGTGCCAGCAGCCCTGGACTAGCAACAGATACGCAGTATTTT.

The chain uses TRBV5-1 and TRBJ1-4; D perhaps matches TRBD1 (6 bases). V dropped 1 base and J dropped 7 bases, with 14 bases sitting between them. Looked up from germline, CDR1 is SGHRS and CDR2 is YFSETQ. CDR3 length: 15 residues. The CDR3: CASSLSWGPGEKLFF. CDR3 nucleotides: TGCGCCAGCAGCTTGAGTTGGGGGCCCGGTGAAAAACTGTTTTTT.

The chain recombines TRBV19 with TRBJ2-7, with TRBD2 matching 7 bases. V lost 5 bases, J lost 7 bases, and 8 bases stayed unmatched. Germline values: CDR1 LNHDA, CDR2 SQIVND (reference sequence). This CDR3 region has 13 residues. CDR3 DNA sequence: TGTGCCAGTAGTGGTGGACTAGGCGAGGAGCAGTACTTC. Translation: CASSGGLGEEQYF.

The chain's CDR3 is CASAGTSGSEETQYF. The CDR3 DNA reads as TGCGCCAGCGCCGGGACTAGCGGGAGCGAAGAGACCCAGTACTTC. The chain recombines TRBV5-1 with TRBJ2-5; the match to TRBD2 covers 14 bases. The V gene end was trimmed by 7 bases and the J gene end by 3 bases; junction bases not matched to a gene: 5. Germline-derived CDR1 and CDR2 are SGHRS and YFSETQ. CDR3 size: 15 residues.

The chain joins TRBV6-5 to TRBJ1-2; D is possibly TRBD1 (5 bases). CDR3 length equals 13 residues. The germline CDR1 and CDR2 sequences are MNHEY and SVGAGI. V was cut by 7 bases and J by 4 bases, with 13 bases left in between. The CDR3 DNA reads TGTGCCAGCATCCGGGGGGATGGCTATGGCTACACCTTC. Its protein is CASIRGDGYGYTF.

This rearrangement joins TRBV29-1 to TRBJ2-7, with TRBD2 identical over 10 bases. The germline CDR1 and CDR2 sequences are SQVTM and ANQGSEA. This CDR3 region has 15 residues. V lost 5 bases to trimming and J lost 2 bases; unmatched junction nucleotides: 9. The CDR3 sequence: CSVRKREGPPYEQYF. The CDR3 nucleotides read TGCAGCGTTAGGAAGCGGGAGGGTCCCCCCTACGAGCAGTACTTC.

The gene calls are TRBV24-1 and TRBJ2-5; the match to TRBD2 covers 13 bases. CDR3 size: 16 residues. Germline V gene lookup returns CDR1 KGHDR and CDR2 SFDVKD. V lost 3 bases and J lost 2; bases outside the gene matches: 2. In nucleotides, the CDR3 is TGTGCCACCAGTGATCCGACTAGCGGGGGGCAAGAGACCCAGTACTTC. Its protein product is CATSDPTSGGQETQYF.

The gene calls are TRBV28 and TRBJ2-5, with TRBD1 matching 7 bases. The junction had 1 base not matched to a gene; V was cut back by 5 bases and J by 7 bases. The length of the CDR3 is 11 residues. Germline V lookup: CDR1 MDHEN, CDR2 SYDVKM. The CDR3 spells CASSTGATQYF. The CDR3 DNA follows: TGTGCCAGCAGTACAGGGGCGACCCAGTACTTC.

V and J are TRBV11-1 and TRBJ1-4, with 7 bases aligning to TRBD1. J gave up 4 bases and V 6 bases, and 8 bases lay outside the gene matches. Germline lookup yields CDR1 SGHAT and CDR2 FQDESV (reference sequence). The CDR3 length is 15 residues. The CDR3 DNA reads TGTGCCAGCAGACACCGGGACAGCATTAATGAAAAACTGTTTTTT. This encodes CASRHRDSINEKLFF.

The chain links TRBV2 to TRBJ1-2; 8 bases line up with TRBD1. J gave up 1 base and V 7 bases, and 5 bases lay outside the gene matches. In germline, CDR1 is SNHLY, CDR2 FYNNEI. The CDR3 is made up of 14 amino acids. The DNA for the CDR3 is TGTGCCAGCAAGGGACAGGTCTATAACTATGGCTACACCTTC. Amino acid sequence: CASKGQVYNYGYTF.

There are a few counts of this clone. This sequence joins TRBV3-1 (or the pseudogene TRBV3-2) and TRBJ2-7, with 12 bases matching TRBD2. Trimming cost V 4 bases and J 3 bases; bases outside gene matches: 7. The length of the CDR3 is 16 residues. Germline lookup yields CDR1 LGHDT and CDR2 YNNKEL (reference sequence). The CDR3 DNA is TGTGCCAGCAGCCCCCTACTAGCGGGAGGAATCTACGAGCAGTACTTC. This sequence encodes CASSPLLAGGIYEQYF.

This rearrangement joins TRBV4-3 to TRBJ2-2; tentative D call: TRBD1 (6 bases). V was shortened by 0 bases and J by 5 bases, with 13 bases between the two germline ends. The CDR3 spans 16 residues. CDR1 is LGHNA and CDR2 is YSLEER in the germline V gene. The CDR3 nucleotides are TGCGCCAGCAGCCAAGATCATGGCAGGGGAACCGGGGAGCTGTTTTTT. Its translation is CASSQDHGRGTGELFF.

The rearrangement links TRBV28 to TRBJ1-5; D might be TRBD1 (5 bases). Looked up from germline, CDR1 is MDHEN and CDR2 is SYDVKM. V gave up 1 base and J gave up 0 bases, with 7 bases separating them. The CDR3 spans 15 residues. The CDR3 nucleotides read TGTGCCAGCAGTTTATCAGGGTATAGCAATCAGCCCCAGCATTTT. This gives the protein CASSLSGYSNQPQHF.

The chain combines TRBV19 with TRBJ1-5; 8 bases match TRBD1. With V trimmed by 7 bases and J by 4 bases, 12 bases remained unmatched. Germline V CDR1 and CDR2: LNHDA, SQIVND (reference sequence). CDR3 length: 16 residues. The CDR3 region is CASTENRGQGNQPQHF. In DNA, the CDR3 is TGTGCCAGTACCGAAAACCGTGGACAGGGAAATCAGCCCCAGCATTTT.

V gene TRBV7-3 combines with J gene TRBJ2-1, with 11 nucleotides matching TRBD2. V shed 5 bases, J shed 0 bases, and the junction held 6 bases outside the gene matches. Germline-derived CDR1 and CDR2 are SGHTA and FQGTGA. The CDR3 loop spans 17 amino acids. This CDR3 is CASSPSSGGSSYNEQFF. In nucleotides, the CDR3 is TGTGCCAGCAGCCCATCTAGCGGGGGGAGCTCCTACAATGAGCAGTTCTTC.

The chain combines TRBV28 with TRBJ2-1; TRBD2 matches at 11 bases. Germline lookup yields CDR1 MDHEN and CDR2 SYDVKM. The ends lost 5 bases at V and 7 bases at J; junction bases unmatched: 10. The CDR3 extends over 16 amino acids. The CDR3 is CASSTVAGGPGNEQFF. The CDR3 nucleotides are TGTGCCAGCAGTACCGTAGCGGGAGGGCCGGGAAATGAGCAGTTCTTC.

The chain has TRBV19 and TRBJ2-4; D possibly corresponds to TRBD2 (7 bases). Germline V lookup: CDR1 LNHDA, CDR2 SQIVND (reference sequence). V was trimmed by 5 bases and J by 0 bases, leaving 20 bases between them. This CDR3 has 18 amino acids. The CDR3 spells CASSRGQGGGLAKNIQYF. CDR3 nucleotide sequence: TGTGCCAGTAGTCGAGGTCAGGGAGGGGGACTAGCCAAAAACATTCAGTACTTC.

In nucleotides, the CDR3 is TGTGCCAGCAGTGAAGCAGGGGTCAGGGGGGCGAAGACCCAGTACTTC. Amino acids: CASSEAGVRGAKTQYF. The gene calls are TRBV6-1 and TRBJ2-5; possibly TRBD1 for D (7 bases). Germline V gives CDR1 MNHNS, CDR2 SASEGT. V was clipped by 0 bases and J by 6 bases, with 17 bases between them. The CDR3 runs 16 residues.

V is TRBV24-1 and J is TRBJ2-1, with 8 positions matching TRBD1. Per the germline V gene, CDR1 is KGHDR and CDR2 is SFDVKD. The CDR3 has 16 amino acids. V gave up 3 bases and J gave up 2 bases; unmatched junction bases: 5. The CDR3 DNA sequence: TGTGCCACCAGTGATGGACAGGGAGGACCCTACAATGAGCAGTTCTTC. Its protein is CATSDGQGGPYNEQFF.

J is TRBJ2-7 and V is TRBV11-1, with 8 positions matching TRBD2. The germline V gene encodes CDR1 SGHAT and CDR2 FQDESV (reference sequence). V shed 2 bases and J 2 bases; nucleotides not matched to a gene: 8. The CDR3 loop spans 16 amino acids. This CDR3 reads CASSLPPREGAYEQYF. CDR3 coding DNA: TGTGCCAGCAGCTTACCCCCCCGGGAGGGAGCCTACGAGCAGTACTTC. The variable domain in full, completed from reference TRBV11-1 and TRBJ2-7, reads EAEVAQSPRYKITEKSQAVAFWCDPISGHATLYWYRQILGQGPELLVQFQDESVVDDSQLPKDRFSAERLKGVDSTLKIQPAELGDSAMYLCASSLPPREGAYEQYFGPGTRLTVT.